The 15 T cell receptor beta chains below were found in one sample sequenced in a study of cytotoxic CD8 clonotypes in ibrutinib-treated CLL. Using immunoSEQ multiplex PCR, the repertoire was profiled, and TCRdb retains in-frame clones only, with some absent. The sample has 49,000 or so clones, roughly 57% seen once. The input for sequencing was PBMCs, taken after 12 months of ibrutinib treatment. Receptor source: a human donor with chronic lymphocytic leukemia.

The V gene is TRBV6-6, the J gene TRBJ1-4; maybe TRBD1 (5 bases). CDR1 is MNHNY, CDR2 SVGAGI, per germline (reference sequence). The V end was cut by 6 bases, the J end by 12 bases, with 14 bases between. The CDR3 has 12 amino acids. CDR3 loop: CASSRGGWELFF. The CDR3, as DNA: TGTGCCAGCAGCCGGGGGGGTTGGGAACTGTTTTTT.

This clone occurred a few times. The rearrangement links TRBV7-9 to TRBJ2-5, with TRBD1 as a possible D gene (6 bases). Germline V gene data show CDR1 as SEHNR and CDR2 as FQNEAQ (reference sequence). CDR3 size: 14 residues. The germline V and J ends were trimmed by 1 base and 6 bases, with 12 bases remaining between them. CDR3 in DNA: TGTGCCAGCAGCTTAGAAGCAGGGGCTCAGACCCAGTACTTC. It is translated as CASSLEAGAQTQYF.

This clone was counted a few times. The V gene is TRBV7-3, the J gene TRBJ2-7; D gene uncertain. Trimming left V 1 base short and J 0 bases short, with 7 bases between. The CDR3 covers 14 residues. Germline values: CDR1 SGHTA, CDR2 FQGTGA. The CDR3 here is CASSLSHSSYEQYF. The CDR3, as DNA: TGTGCCAGCAGCTTAAGTCACTCCTCCTACGAGCAGTACTTC.

This clone appeared a single time. V usage is TRBV7-9 and J usage is TRBJ2-4, with D tentatively TRBD1 or TRBD2 (5 bases each). V lost 3 bases and J lost 0, with 12 bases in between. In germline, CDR1 is SEHNR, CDR2 FQNEAQ (reference sequence). The CDR3 runs 16 residues. The CDR3 region is CASSFGWGLAKNIQYF. The CDR3 DNA reads as TGTGCCAGCAGCTTTGGGTGGGGGTTAGCCAAAAACATTCAGTACTTC.

This chain connects TRBV13 to TRBJ2-1; unclear D gene. Looked up from germline, CDR1 is PRHDT and CDR2 is FYEKMQ (reference sequence). This CDR3 contains 13 residues. Trimming removed 1 base from V and 12 bases from J, with 13 bases in between. The CDR3 coding sequence is TGTGCCAGCAGCTTAGTGGCAGGCCCTCTGCAGTTCTTC. Protein sequence: CASSLVAGPLQFF.

This clone was seen a handful of times. The genes are TRBV2 and TRBJ2-7; D ambiguous. The germline V gene has CDR1 SNHLY and CDR2 FYNNEI. Trimming pared 3 bases from V and 3 bases from J, leaving 9 bases between. The length of the CDR3 is 13 residues. CDR3 sequence reads: CASSEQRYYEQYF. The CDR3 DNA reads TGTGCCAGCAGTGAGCAGCGATACTACGAGCAGTACTTC.

The CDR3 sequence is CASSLRRQGNNEQFF. CDR3 DNA: TGTGCCAGCAGCTTAAGGCGACAGGGTAACAATGAGCAGTTCTTC. The chain has TRBV7-9 and TRBJ2-1, with 7 bases fitting TRBD1. The CDR3 sequence is 15 residues long. In germline, CDR1 is SEHNR, CDR2 FQNEAQ (reference sequence). The ends lost 2 bases at V and 5 bases at J; junction bases unmatched: 6.

This clone was counted a few times. The chain uses TRBV10-2 and TRBJ2-1, with D uncertain. The CDR3 is made up of 15 amino acids. Germline loops: CDR1 WSHSY, CDR2 SAAADI. Deletions cut 1 base from V and 0 bases from J, with 7 bases between. The CDR3 here is CASSELRTSYNEQFF. CDR3 coding DNA: TGCGCCAGCAGTGAGTTGCGGACCTCCTACAATGAGCAGTTCTTC.

The V call is TRBV2, the J call TRBJ1-1; no clear D. Germline V CDR1 and CDR2: SNHLY, FYNNEI. This CDR3 has 14 amino acids. V was shortened by 7 bases and J by 0 bases, with 12 bases between the two germline ends. The CDR3 DNA reads as TGTGCCAGCACTTTTGCCAACATGAACACTGAAGCTTTCTTT. This sequence encodes CASTFANMNTEAFF.

V is TRBV7-9 and J is TRBJ1-1; TRBD1 aligns across 7 bases. The CDR3 sequence is 13 residues long. V was pared by 7 bases and J by 12 bases, with 14 bases of the junction left unmatched. From germline, CDR1 is SEHNR and CDR2 FQNEAQ (reference sequence). CDR3 nucleotide sequence: TGTGCCAGCATGCGGACAGGAGGGGCGGAAACTTTCTTT. This encodes CASMRTGGAETFF.

The V and J genes are TRBV11-2 and TRBJ2-5, with 7 bases fitting TRBD1. Germline-derived CDR1 and CDR2 are SGHAT and FQNNGV. The CDR3 is 14 amino acids. The V and J ends lost 5 bases and 5 bases, in that order; junction bases with no gene match: 8. CDR3 loop: CASSTRTGLETQYF. As DNA, the CDR3 is TGTGCCAGCAGCACCCGGACAGGTCTGGAGACCCAGTACTTC.

V and J are TRBV11-2 and TRBJ2-5; D ambiguous. This CDR3 spans 17 amino acids. Germline values: CDR1 SGHAT, CDR2 FQNNGV. V lost 0 bases and J lost 4, with 18 bases in between. The CDR3: CASSLDQFEATGETQYF. Here the CDR3 DNA reads TGTGCCAGCAGCTTAGATCAATTTGAGGCCACGGGAGAGACCCAGTACTTC.

V is TRBV28 and J is TRBJ1-2; D is possibly TRBD1 (6 bases). The germline V gene has CDR1 MDHEN and CDR2 SYDVKM. V dropped 2 bases and J dropped 4 bases, with 8 bases sitting between them. The CDR3 is made up of 13 amino acids. The chain's CDR3 is CASSLGGGYGYTF. The CDR3 nucleotides are TGTGCCAGCAGTTTAGGAGGGGGCTATGGCTACACCTTC.

This sequence joins TRBV15 and TRBJ2-7; D perhaps matches TRBD1 (5 bases). V gave up 0 bases and J gave up 6 bases, with 15 bases separating them. Germline V gene data show CDR1 as LNHNV and CDR2 as YYDKDF (reference sequence). The CDR3 has 15 residues. The CDR3, as DNA: TGTGCCACCAGCAGAGATCAGGAAGGGGTTTCCGAGCAGTACTTC. It yields the protein CATSRDQEGVSEQYF.

The V and J genes are TRBV18 and TRBJ2-7, with D unclear. V lost 3 bases to trimming and J lost 0 bases, with 12 bases between them. Germline values: CDR1 KGHSH, CDR2 LQKENI. CDR3 length equals 15 residues. Written as DNA, the CDR3 is TGTGCCAGCTCACCGCAACCCCACAGCTCCTACGAGCAGTACTTC. Its translation is CASSPQPHSSYEQYF.